This paragraph reports one TCR beta chain. Its antigen is not known. The sample comes from a study of CD8 T cells in ankylosing spondylitis. Findings and limits, study-wide: Enrichment of disease-linked clones was reportedly significant in matched ankylosing spondylitis synovial fluid.

Scientists made TCR beta libraries using quantitative 5'-RACE with molecular barcodes. Using its own MiXCR run on the 5' RACE reads, TCRdb lists one record per CDR3 protein. The sample has hundreds of thousands of distinct CDR3 sequences; roughly 32% are singletons. After removal of 1 base from V and 12 bases from J, the junction contained 14 bases not matched to a gene. Germline assignment: CDR1 LGHDT and CDR2 YNNKEL (reference sequence). This CDR3 is built from 16 residues. Sequencing was done on a sample of blood, either unsorted or a sorted T cell fraction (not recorded which). The chain is built from TRBV3-1 and TRBJ2-4, with TRBD2 matching 8 bases. The receptor was isolated from a male donor with ankylosing spondylitis or in good health (not recorded which). The CDR3 reads CASSQGWGGGSGAQYF. CDR3 coding DNA: TGTGCCAGCAGCCAAGGATGGGGCGGGGGGAGTGGCGCTCAGTACTTC.